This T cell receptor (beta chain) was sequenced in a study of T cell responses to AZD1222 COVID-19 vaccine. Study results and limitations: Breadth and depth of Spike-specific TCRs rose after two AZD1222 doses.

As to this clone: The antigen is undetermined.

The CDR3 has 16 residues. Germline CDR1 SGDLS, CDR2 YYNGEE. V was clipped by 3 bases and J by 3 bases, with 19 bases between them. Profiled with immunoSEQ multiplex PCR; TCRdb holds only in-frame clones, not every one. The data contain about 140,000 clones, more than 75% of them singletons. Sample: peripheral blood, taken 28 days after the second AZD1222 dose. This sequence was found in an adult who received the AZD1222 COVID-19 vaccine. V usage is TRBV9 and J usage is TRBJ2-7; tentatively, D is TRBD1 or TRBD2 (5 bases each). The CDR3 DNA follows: TGTGCCAGCAGCGATTGGCCTCAAGACAGCGGCTACGAGCAGTACTTC. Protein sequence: CASSDWPQDSGYEQYF.